This is a list of T cell receptor beta chains from one sample in a study of T cells in localized non-small cell lung cancer. Sequenced by immunoSEQ multiplex PCR; TCRdb stores in-frame clones only, minus some. The repertoire holds 20,000 to 25,000 clones, with 85% to 90% as singletons. The source material was peripheral blood, sampled before any cancer treatment. The source of these receptors is a male donor aged 60 or older with stage I lung adenocarcinoma. Both conserved end residues are part of each CDR3. Fields, in order: CDR3 protein, CDR3 DNA, V gene, clone size, CDR3 length, J gene, D gene. D genes are given only for firm matches. Clone size appears in some rows only: once, few, many, or a class for an expanded clone.

CASSVTRSQPQHF | TGTGCCAGCAGTGTTACAAGGAGTCAGCCCCAGCATTTT | TRBV6-1 | few | 13 | TRBJ1-5 | .
CASSQDPGQHYGYTF | TGCGCCAGCAGCCAAGATCCCGGCCAGCATTATGGCTACACCTTC | TRBV4-3 | . | 15 | TRBJ1-2 | .
CASSPQGYRGDTQYF | TGTGCCAGCAGCCCACAGGGTTATAGGGGAGATACGCAGTATTTT | TRBV28 | few | 15 | TRBJ2-3 | .
CAWSARSRGQLGETQYF | TGTGCCTGGAGTGCCCGCAGCCGAGGACAATTAGGAGAGACCCAGTACTTC | TRBV30 | . | 17 | TRBJ2-5 | .
CASSLADMNTEAFF | TGTGCCAGCAGCTTAGCAGACATGAACACTGAAGCTTTCTTT | TRBV11-2 | . | 14 | TRBJ1-1 | .
CASRRTGNTGELFF | TGTGCCAGCAGACGGACAGGGAACACCGGGGAGCTGTTTTTT | TRBV2 | . | 14 | TRBJ2-2 | TRBD1
CASSLDGGREETQYF | TGTGCCAGCAGCTTAGATGGCGGGAGGGAGGAGACCCAGTACTTC | TRBV7-2 | once | 15 | TRBJ2-5 | TRBD2
CAWSHDRAHEQYF | TGTGCCTGGAGTCATGACAGGGCCCACGAGCAGTACTTC | TRBV30 | . | 13 | TRBJ2-7 | TRBD1
CASSLSPGLAGDGETQYF | TGTGCCAGCAGCTTAAGTCCGGGACTAGCGGGAGACGGCGAGACCCAGTACTTC | TRBV7-2 | . | 18 | TRBJ2-5 | TRBD2
CASSGGVVTGGTEAFF | TGTGCCAGCAGCGGAGGGGTAGTGACGGGCGGCACTGAAGCTTTCTTT | TRBV7-2 | few | 16 | TRBJ1-1 | .
CASSLGGLGEQYF | TGCGCCAGCAGCTTGGGGGGACTAGGAGAGCAGTACTTC | TRBV5-1 | . | 13 | TRBJ2-7 | TRBD2
CASSGSSSPLHF | TGTGCCAGCAGTGGCTCCTCTTCACCCCTCCACTTT | TRBV6-5 | . | 12 | TRBJ1-6 | .
CASSFRDNQPQHF | TGTGCCAGCAGCTTCAGGGATAATCAGCCCCAGCATTTT | TRBV5-6 | . | 13 | TRBJ1-5 | .
CASSQKTVAVTPNIQYF | TGCGCCAGCAGCCAAAAAACCGTGGCGGTTACTCCAAACATTCAGTACTTC | TRBV4-3 | . | 17 | TRBJ2-4 | .
CASIPRDRGNLAKNIQYF | TGTGCCAGCATCCCCCGGGACAGGGGGAATCTAGCCAAAAACATTCAGTACTTC | TRBV2 | . | 18 | TRBJ2-4 | TRBD1
CASSPSSASGNTIYF | TGTGCCAGCTCACCCTCTTCGGCTTCTGGAAACACCATATATTTT | TRBV18 | . | 15 | TRBJ1-3 | .
CASNSGTDLYEQYF | TGCGCCAGCAACTCCGGGACGGACCTCTACGAGCAGTACTTC | TRBV5-1 | . | 14 | TRBJ2-7 | .
CASSPTGTSANTGELFF | TGTGCCAGCAGCCCAACCGGGACTAGCGCGAACACCGGGGAGCTGTTTTTT | TRBV6-4 | . | 17 | TRBJ2-2 | TRBD2
CASSPDRPDTQYF | TGCGCCAGCAGCCCGGACCGCCCAGATACGCAGTATTTT | TRBV5-1 | . | 13 | TRBJ2-3 | .
CAWSVLPRPRGQRTHYGYTF | TGTGCCTGGAGTGTTCTCCCTCGGCCGCGAGGTCAACGTACCCACTATGGCTACACCTTC | TRBV30 | . | 20 | TRBJ1-2 | .
CAWTRALSTLMNTEAFF | TGTGCCTGGACCCGGGCCCTTTCAACTCTCATGAACACTGAAGCTTTCTTT | TRBV30 | . | 17 | TRBJ1-1 | .
CATYGAGRGDTQYF | TGTGCCACATACGGGGCGGGGCGGGGAGATACGCAGTATTTT | TRBV28 | . | 14 | TRBJ2-3 | .
CASSPRFQDAGELFF | TGTGCCAGCTCACCACGATTTCAGGACGCCGGGGAGCTGTTTTTT | TRBV18 | few | 15 | TRBJ2-2 | .
CASSEIRTRGGSQPQHF | TGTGCCAGCAGTGAAATTAGGACCCGAGGGGGGTCTCAGCCCCAGCATTTT | TRBV6-1 | . | 17 | TRBJ1-5 | .
CASGRHQQGNREAFF | TGTGCCAGCGGACGACATCAACAGGGCAACAGGGAAGCTTTCTTT | TRBV6-5 | . | 15 | TRBJ1-1 | .
CASSLDGRSGGEQYF | TGTGCCAGCAGCTTAGACGGGAGAAGCGGGGGCGAGCAGTACTTC | TRBV7-2 | . | 15 | TRBJ2-7 | TRBD2
CASNDPSSGTDTQYF | TGTGCCAGCAATGACCCCTCCTCCGGCACAGATACGCAGTATTTT | TRBV28 | . | 15 | TRBJ2-3 | .
CASSSRDSSSPLHF | TGTGCCAGTAGTAGCCGAGACAGTTCTTCACCCCTCCACTTT | TRBV19 | . | 14 | TRBJ1-6 | .
CASSPSNQPQHF | TGTGCCAGCAGCCCATCCAATCAGCCCCAGCATTTT | TRBV7-2 | . | 12 | TRBJ1-5 | .
CAWTRGGAGDEQYF | TGTGCCTGGACCCGCGGGGGGGCGGGCGACGAGCAGTACTTC | TRBV30 | . | 14 | TRBJ2-7 | TRBD2
CASSFYRRGIAGNTIYF | TGTGCCAGCAGCTTCTATCGTAGGGGGATCGCTGGAAACACCATATATTTT | TRBV5-6 | . | 17 | TRBJ1-3 | .